This T cell receptor beta chain is from a study of cytomegalovirus exposure and HLA in healthy donors. CDR3 size: 15 residues. V dropped 5 bases and J dropped 2; count of bases not matched to a gene: 6. CDR1 SEHNR and CDR2 FQNEAQ come from the germline V gene (reference sequence). Study observations and caveats: In vitro assays verified that three CMV-associated chains recognized CMV antigens specifically. Accurate predictions that matched the HLA-A and HLA-B alleles of most subjects were reportedly made from TCR beta sequences.

A remark on this clone: What it binds is not known.

60 Vbeta and 13 Jbeta primers were used in PCR. This table comes from immunoSEQ multiplex PCR, and its TCRdb copy is limited to in-frame clones, with some not included. The data show 110,000 to 150,000 clones, with about four fifths seen just once and about 4.3% held by the top ten. The receptor comes from a middle-aged woman in good health and CMV-seropositive. Sequencing used PBMCs. The J gene is TRBJ2-5, the V gene TRBV7-9; 9 nucleotides agree with TRBD2. CDR3 in amino acids: CASSPRGGDQETQYF. The CDR3 DNA follows: TGTGCCAGCAGCCCCCGCGGGGGGGATCAAGAGACCCAGTACTTC.